These T cell receptor beta chains were read from a single sample in a study of breast tumors, draining lymph nodes, adjacent tissues. TCRdb analysed the multiplex PCR reads with MiXCR anew, one entry per CDR3 protein. The sample records 100,000 to 150,000 distinct CDR3 sequences, around 20% being singletons. The sample taken for sequencing was axillary lymph node tissue. Receptors were obtained from a female donor with breast cancer. Some clones in this sample may be carry-over from other donors' samples. CDR3s include the opening cysteine and the closing phenylalanine or tryptophan. D genes are given only for firm matches. A row's size may be missing; if present it is once, few, many or a size class.

many,-,TRBJ1-2,TRBV6-1,CASPADSVVPYGYTF,TGTGCCAGCCCTGCGGACAGTGTAGTTCCCTATGGTTACACCTTC
many,TRBD1,TRBJ1-2,TRBV7-2,CASSPDREYGYTF,TGTGCCAGCAGCCCGGACAGGGAGTATGGCTACACCTTC
many,-,TRBJ2-3,TRBV3-1,CASSPSGLSTDTQYF,TGTGCCAGCAGCCCCTCCGGGTTGAGTACAGATACGCAGTATTTT
-,TRBD1,TRBJ2-2,TRBV28,CASRSKLTWDRVYTGELFF,TGTGCCAGCAGATCAAAACTTACCTGGGACAGGGTCTACACCGGGGAGCTGTTTTTT
many,-,TRBJ2-1,TRBV6-6,CASSDSRYVQFF,TGTGCCAGCAGTGATTCCCGCTACGTGCAGTTCTTC
many,-,TRBJ2-6,TRBV12-3/TRBV12-4,CASSFRAGASGANVLTF,TGTGCCAGCAGTTTTCGCGCGGGCGCCTCTGGGGCCAACGTCCTGACTTTC
many,-,TRBJ2-1,TRBV9,CASNPDRLNNEQFF,TGTGCCAGCAACCCCGACAGACTAAACAATGAGCAGTTCTTC
many,TRBD2,TRBJ2-1,TRBV11-2,CASSLELAGAVEQFF,TGTGCCAGCAGCTTAGAACTAGCGGGAGCGGTTGAGCAGTTCTTC
-,-,TRBJ2-7,TRBV6-2/TRBV6-3,CASSEAGYEQYF,TGTGCCAGCAGCGAGGCGGGTTACGAGCAGTACTTC
many,-,TRBJ2-7,TRBV20-1,CSGTRDGYEQYF,TGCAGTGGGACCAGGGACGGTTACGAGCAGTACTTC
many,-,TRBJ2-1,TRBV7-3,CASSLFEGNEQFF,TGTGCCAGCAGCTTATTTGAGGGCAATGAGCAGTTCTTC
many,-,TRBJ2-3,TRBV3-1,CASSQRTGAGVKADTQYF,TGTGCCAGCAGCCAGAGGACGGGGGCGGGAGTAAAGGCAGATACGCAGTATTTT
many,-,TRBJ1-4,TRBV12-3/TRBV12-4,CASSPRDLGEKLFF,TGTGCCAGCAGCCCACGGGATCTAGGTGAAAAACTGTTTTTT
many,-,TRBJ2-5,TRBV9,CASSENLSKTQYF,TGTGCCAGCAGCGAAAACCTCAGCAAGACCCAGTACTTC
few,-,TRBJ2-5,TRBV4-2,CASSQGRAVRETQYF,TGTGCCAGCAGCCAAGGCCGGGCGGTTCGGGAGACCCAGTACTTC
few,TRBD1,TRBJ1-4,TRBV11-2,CASSLTGAREEKLFF,TGTGCCAGCAGCTTAACAGGGGCGAGGGAAGAAAAACTGTTTTTT
many,-,TRBJ2-7,TRBV5-6,CASSLGSGKSYEQYF,TGTGCCAGCAGCTTGGGTAGCGGCAAATCCTACGAGCAGTACTTC
many,-,TRBJ1-5,TRBV20-1,CSASGTRHQPQHF,TGCAGTGCTTCCGGGACCAGGCATCAGCCCCAGCATTTT
many,-,TRBJ2-1,TRBV5-1,CASSLELANEQFF,TGCGCCAGCAGCTTGGAACTAGCCAATGAGCAGTTCTTC
many,-,TRBJ1-4,TRBV30,CACDSSNEKLFF,TGTGCCTGTGACAGCTCTAATGAAAAACTGTTTTTT
many,-,TRBJ2-2,TRBV19,CATHAWRSTEELFF,TGTGCCACCCACGCGTGGAGGAGCACCGAGGAGCTGTTTTTT
many,-,TRBJ2-3,TRBV10-3,CAISDAGSAGAQYF,TGTGCCATCAGTGACGCGGGAAGTGCCGGTGCGCAGTATTTT
many,-,TRBJ1-4,TRBV7-9,CASSFGQYEKLFF,TGTGCCAGCAGCTTTGGGCAGTATGAAAAACTGTTTTTT
many,TRBD2,TRBJ2-1,TRBV15,CATSGETSGGVYNEQFF,TGTGCCACCAGCGGGGAGACTAGCGGAGGGGTCTACAATGAGCAGTTCTTC
many,TRBD2,TRBJ2-3,TRBV9,CASSVDPGGLDTQYF,TGTGCCAGCAGCGTAGACCCGGGAGGTCTAGATACGCAGTATTTT
many,TRBD2,TRBJ2-3,TRBV7-9,CASSLLGAASGSGDTQYF,TGTGCCAGCAGCTTATTAGGTGCGGCTAGCGGGAGTGGAGATACGCAGTATTTT
many,TRBD2,TRBJ2-1,TRBV6-6,CASSYSIVSGSPYNEQFF,TGTGCCAGCAGTTACTCGATAGTTAGCGGGAGCCCCTACAATGAGCAGTTCTTC
many,-,TRBJ2-7,TRBV3-1,CASSQSRNEQYF,TGTGCCAGCAGCCAGTCTAGGAACGAGCAGTACTTC
many,-,TRBJ2-5,TRBV6-5,CASSYRTRQETQYF,TGTGCCAGCAGTTACCGCACTAGACAAGAGACCCAGTACTTC
many,-,TRBJ2-3,TRBV6-1,CASSDLGPTDTQYF,TGTGCCAGCAGTGATTTAGGTCCCACAGATACGCAGTATTTT
once,-,TRBJ2-1,TRBV2,CASSETAGDYNEQFF,TGTGCCAGCAGTGAAACAGCGGGCGACTACAATGAGCAGTTCTTC
many,-,TRBJ2-7,TRBV20-1,CSATLAGTYEQYF,TGCAGTGCTACCTTGGCAGGGACCTACGAGCAGTACTTC
many,TRBD1,TRBJ2-3,TRBV7-3,CASSWTGASTDTQYF,TGTGCCAGCAGCTGGACAGGGGCTAGCACAGATACGCAGTATTTT
many,TRBD2,TRBJ2-5,TRBV7-9,CASGWAGGRGTQYF,TGTGCCAGCGGATGGGCGGGAGGTAGAGGGACCCAGTACTTC
-,-,TRBJ2-2,TRBV6-2/TRBV6-3,CASSYRLEKAGLFF,TGTGCCAGCAGCTATCGACTTGAGAAGGCCGGGCTGTTTTTT
-,-,TRBJ1-1,TRBV20-1,CSAKRVIENTEAFF,TGCAGTGCTAAACGGGTCATCGAGAACACTGAAGCTTTCTTT
-,-,TRBJ2-2,TRBV28,CASSSVLTGELFF,TGTGCCAGCAGTTCGGTCCTTACCGGGGAGCTGTTTTTT
many,TRBD1,TRBJ2-7,TRBV12-3/TRBV12-4,CASSLSPGQGTYEQYF,TGTGCCAGCAGTTTAAGTCCGGGACAGGGGACCTACGAGCAGTACTTC
many,-,TRBJ1-2,TRBV5-1,CASSLEGGVVGYTF,TGCGCCAGCAGCTTGGAGGGGGGAGTAGTGGGCTACACCTTC
-,TRBD1,TRBJ1-3,TRBV19,CASTPYRGPGNTIYF,TGTGCCAGTACCCCGTACAGGGGGCCTGGAAACACCATATATTTT
many,TRBD1,TRBJ2-5,TRBV7-9,CASSLGQGVLETQYF,TGTGCCAGCAGCTTAGGACAGGGGGTGTTAGAGACCCAGTACTTC
many,TRBD1,TRBJ2-1,TRBV28,CASSWDSSYNEQFF,TGTGCCAGCAGTTGGGACAGCTCCTACAATGAGCAGTTCTTC
many,-,TRBJ2-5,TRBV28,CASATGGSGPQETQYF,TGTGCCAGCGCCACGGGGGGCAGCGGGCCTCAAGAGACCCAGTACTTC
-,-,TRBJ1-6,TRBV30,CAWSLGHSTTGSPLHF,TGTGCCTGGAGTCTGGGCCACTCCACCACAGGGTCACCCCTCCACTTT
many,-,TRBJ2-1,TRBV6-2/TRBV6-3,CASTEGPNEQFF,TGTGCCAGCACGGAGGGCCCCAATGAGCAGTTCTTC
many,-,TRBJ2-3,TRBV29-1,CSVLSGHRGDTQYF,TGCAGCGTCCTATCCGGCCACCGGGGAGATACGCAGTATTTT
few,-,TRBJ2-4,TRBV4-2,CASSQDPALGAKNIQYF,TGTGCCAGCAGCCAAGACCCAGCGTTGGGAGCCAAAAACATTCAGTACTTC
-,TRBD2,TRBJ2-3,TRBV28,CAATSGRGDTQYF,TGTGCCGCGACTAGCGGGAGAGGGGATACGCAGTATTTT
few,TRBD2,TRBJ2-2,TRBV27,CASSPLGAGVRTGELFF,TGTGCCAGCAGCCCATTAGGAGCGGGAGTTCGCACCGGGGAGCTGTTTTTT
many,-,TRBJ2-3,TRBV12-5,CASGLVSTASSTDTQYF,TGTGCTAGTGGTTTGGTATCGACAGCTAGCTCCACAGATACGCAGTATTTT
many,-,TRBJ2-5,TRBV11-2,CASSSRGVVQYF,TGTGCCAGCAGCTCCAGGGGAGTGGTCCAGTACTTC
many,-,TRBJ2-2,TRBV6-2/TRBV6-3,CASTTTGLLGFYTGELFF,TGTGCCAGCACTACGACGGGACTCCTGGGTTTCTACACCGGGGAGCTGTTTTTT
-,-,TRBJ1-1,TRBV28,CASKKGEAFF,TGTGCCAGCAAGAAGGGAGAAGCTTTCTTT
-,-,TRBJ1-5,TRBV28,CASSLGGAYQPQHF,TGTGCCAGCAGTCTAGGGGGGGCCTATCAGCCCCAGCATTTT